Below, 27 T cell receptor beta chains from the same sample are listed, as sequenced in a study of T cells in Graves' hyperthyroidism and ophthalmopathy. What was amplified from RNA transcripts were TCR beta CDR3 regions. The TCR CDR3 first-round RT-PCR relied on the HTBI primer set. TCRdb passed the multiplex PCR reads through MiXCR, listing each CDR3 protein once. The sample has 550,000 to 600,000 distinct CDR3 sequences; roughly 17% are singletons. Sample: blood. These receptors were taken from a young woman with Graves' hyperthyroidism.

At least ten counts were recorded for this clonotype. The chain is built from TRBV5-8 and TRBJ1-6; possibly TRBD1 for D (6 bases). The CDR3 runs 17 residues. With 3 bases removed from V and 3 bases from J, the gap between germline ends came to 16 bases. The V gene's germline CDR1 is SGHTS and CDR2 YDEGEE. This chain's CDR3 is CASSSPIATGYNSPLHF. CDR3 DNA: TGTGCCAGCAGCTCCCCCATCGCGACAGGCTATAATTCACCCCTCCACTTT. Looking up the rest from reference TRBV5-8 and TRBJ1-6 gives the full variable domain: EAGVTQSPTHLIKTRGQQATLRCSPISGHTSVYWYQQALGLGLQFLLWYDEGEERNRGNFPPRFSGRQFPNYSSELNVNALELEDSALYLCASSSPIATGYNSPLHFGNGTRLTVT.

This clonotype has a count of ten or more. The chain couples TRBV20-1 to TRBJ1-1; no clear D. Germline V gene sequence: CDR1 DFQATT, CDR2 SNEGSKA (reference sequence). There are 11 residues in the CDR3. The V end was cut by 5 bases, the J end by 8 bases, with 12 bases between. This CDR3 is CSASMRAEAFF. CDR3 in DNA: TGCAGTGCTTCCATGAGGGCGGAAGCTTTCTTT.

This clonotype came up a few times. The chain couples TRBV13 to TRBJ2-1, with D possibly being TRBD2 (7 bases). CDR1 is PRHDT, CDR2 FYEKMQ, per germline (reference sequence). Trimming removed 0 bases at V and 8 bases at J, with 14 bases between. The CDR3 is made up of 15 amino acids. For the CDR3, the DNA is TGTGCCAGCAGCTTAGGTCGGGGGGCGAGGGATGAGCAGTTCTTC. Its translation: CASSLGRGARDEQFF.

This clonotype has just a few counts. The chain links TRBV2 to TRBJ2-6; D tentatively fits TRBD1 or TRBD2 (6 bases each). Trimming took 8 bases from V and 0 from J, leaving 14 bases between them. This CDR3 is 16 amino acids long. CDR1 is SNHLY, CDR2 FYNNEI, per germline. In nucleotides, the CDR3 is TGTGCCAGCGTAGGAGGGGGGAGCTCTGGGGCCAACGTCCTGACTTTC. Its translation is CASVGGGSSGANVLTF.

This clonotype was counted at least ten times. This rearrangement joins TRBV20-1 to TRBJ2-5, with no clear D. Trimming removed 3 bases from V and 0 bases from J, with 5 bases in between. The CDR3 runs to 12 residues. Germline CDR1 and CDR2: DFQATT and SNEGSKA (reference sequence). The CDR3 sequence: CSASDNQETQYF. The CDR3, as DNA: TGCAGTGCTAGTGACAACCAAGAGACCCAGTACTTC.

This clonotype was seen more than once but under ten times. This sequence joins TRBV2 and TRBJ2-4; D may be TRBD2 (6 bases). CDR1 is SNHLY, CDR2 FYNNEI, per germline. CDR3 length equals 13 residues. Trimming removed 8 bases at V and 6 bases at J, with 14 bases between. The CDR3 region is CASLQTRINIQYF. The CDR3 DNA sequence: TGTGCCAGCCTCCAGACTAGAATAAACATTCAGTACTTC.

This clonotype was seen only a few times. DNA of the CDR3: TGTGCCAGCAGGGGGAGCGGGGAATCTTACGAGCAGTACTTC. Protein product: CASRGSGESYEQYF. The chain links TRBV6-2 or TRBV6-3 to TRBJ2-7; TRBD2 agrees at 7 bases. J gave up 4 bases and V 6 bases, and 9 bases lay outside the gene matches. This CDR3 is built from 14 residues. Germline CDR1 reads MNHEY; CDR2 reads SVGEGT.

This chain uses TRBV29-1 with TRBJ2-7, with TRBD2 identical over 9 bases. CDR3 length: 15 residues. Germline trimming cut 0 bases from V and 3 bases from J; bases unmatched to any gene: 6. Per germline, CDR1 SQVTM and CDR2 ANQGSEA. The CDR3 nucleotides are TGCAGCGTTGAAGATGCGACTAGCGGATTCTACGAGCAGTACTTC. It codes for CSVEDATSGFYEQYF.

V is TRBV6-1 and J is TRBJ1-4; 8 bases are a match to TRBD1. Trimming cost V 5 bases and J 7 bases; bases outside gene matches: 9. CDR1 is MNHNS and CDR2 is SASEGT in the germline V gene. CDR3 length: 15 amino acids. CDR3 DNA sequence: TGTGCCAGCAGTTTCGGGACAGGAGGCGGTGAAAAACTGTTTTTT. It yields the protein CASSFGTGGGEKLFF.

This clonotype has at least ten counts. The chain uses TRBV27 and TRBJ1-6, with 7 nucleotides matching TRBD1. CDR3 length equals 15 residues. The V and J ends lost 5 bases and 5 bases, in that order; junction bases with no gene match: 6. CDR1 is MNHEY, CDR2 SMNVEV, per germline (reference sequence). CDR3 DNA sequence: TGTGCCAGCAGTCCCACAACAGGGGATAATTCACCCCTCCACTTT. Protein sequence: CASSPTTGDNSPLHF.

In this sample, this clonotype turned up many times. The V gene is TRBV27, the J gene TRBJ1-6; a weak D match, TRBD1 (5 bases). Trimming took 4 bases from V and 9 from J, leaving 19 bases between them. The CDR3 has 16 residues. Looked up from germline, CDR1 is MNHEY and CDR2 is SMNVEV (reference sequence). The CDR3 DNA reads TGTGCCAGCAGTTCGATCGGACCGGGGGTGGGTTCACCCCTCCACTTT. Encoded protein: CASSSIGPGVGSPLHF.

V usage is TRBV14 and J usage is TRBJ1-3; weak D call: TRBD1 (6 bases). Germline V gives CDR1 SGHDN, CDR2 FVKESK. The CDR3 is 16 residues long. The V end was cut by 4 bases, the J end by 1 base, with 14 bases between. Written as DNA, the CDR3 is TGTGCCAGCAGCCGTTTTCCCGGGACATCTGGAAACACCATATATTTT. Translation: CASSRFPGTSGNTIYF.

In its sample, this clonotype was seen a few times. The V and J genes are TRBV7-3 and TRBJ1-1; D is possibly TRBD1 (6 bases). Germline assignment: CDR1 SGHTA and CDR2 FQGTGA. V lost 1 base and J lost 6, with 12 bases in between. The CDR3 length is 14 residues. The CDR3 reads CASSLKGGMAEAFF. Written as DNA, the CDR3 is TGTGCCAGCAGCTTAAAGGGGGGCATGGCTGAAGCTTTCTTT.

This clonotype has a handful of counts. The chain joins TRBV29-1 to TRBJ2-1; tentative D call: TRBD2 (6 bases). The CDR3 is made up of 14 amino acids. Trimming stripped 2 bases from V and 8 bases from J, with 16 bases between. In germline, CDR1 is SQVTM, CDR2 ANQGSEA. In DNA, the CDR3 is TGCAGCGTTGAACTAGCGCCAAAAGGATATGAGCAGTTCTTC. Protein: CSVELAPKGYEQFF.

This clonotype occurred a few times. The rearrangement uses TRBV9 and TRBJ2-2; 11 nucleotides line up with TRBD1. The V segment lost 4 bases and the J segment 0 bases; nucleotides outside the gene matches: 17. The CDR3 length is 21 residues. Germline loops: CDR1 SGDLS, CDR2 YYNGEE. The CDR3 coding sequence is TGTGCCAGCAGCCTCAATAGGTTGGGACAGGGGGTCTCCGCGAACACCGGGGAGCTGTTTTTT. It specifies CASSLNRLGQGVSANTGELFF.

This clonotype occurred many times. V is TRBV24-1 and J is TRBJ2-2; 10 positions match TRBD2. CDR3 length equals 15 residues. Germline-derived CDR1 and CDR2 are KGHDR and SFDVKD. V lost 9 bases, J lost 5 bases, and 8 bases stayed unmatched. In nucleotides, the CDR3 is TGTGCCACCCAAAGCGGGGGGGCCGAAACCGGGGAGCTGTTTTTT. This gives the protein CATQSGGAETGELFF.

This clonotype has only a few counts. The chain has TRBV4-1 and TRBJ2-7; 8 nucleotides match TRBD1. The germline gives CDR1 MGHRA, CDR2 YSYEKL. The CDR3 extends over 15 amino acids. J was trimmed by 6 bases and V by 1 base; bases with no gene match: 8. This CDR3 is CASSQVARGRPEQYF. The CDR3 bases are TGCGCCAGCAGCCAAGTAGCCAGGGGGCGGCCCGAGCAGTACTTC.

The chain joins TRBV20-1 to TRBJ2-2; unclear D gene. Looked up from germline, CDR1 is DFQATT and CDR2 is SNEGSKA (reference sequence). The V end lost 0 bases, the J end lost 6 bases, and 17 bases lay between the germline ends. The CDR3 contains 16 residues. CDR3 sequence reads: CSARDLGQQSSGELFF. CDR3 coding DNA: TGCAGTGCTAGAGATCTTGGGCAGCAAAGTTCCGGGGAGCTGTTTTTT.

This rearrangement joins TRBV4-1 to TRBJ1-2; D may be TRBD1 (5 bases). Germline CDR1 MGHRA, CDR2 YSYEKL. V lost 1 base and J 5 bases, leaving 17 bases between the germline ends. This CDR3 is 16 amino acids long. As DNA, the CDR3 is TGCGCCAGCAGCCAAGGCGCAGGGCCGAGGGAATATGGCTACACCTTC. Protein sequence: CASSQGAGPREYGYTF.

This clonotype has a handful of counts. The V gene is TRBV20-1, the J gene TRBJ2-7; D is perhaps TRBD1 (6 bases). The CDR3 length is 15 residues. V was pared by 3 bases and J by 5 bases, with 20 bases between. Germline CDR1 reads DFQATT; CDR2 reads SNEGSKA (reference sequence). CDR3 DNA sequence: TGCAGTGCTAGTAGTCCTTCCGTACGGACAGACGAGCAGTACTTC. Translation: CSASSPSVRTDEQYF.

This clonotype was found a few times. The rearrangement links TRBV6-5 to TRBJ1-6; maybe TRBD1 (5 bases). Germline assignment: CDR1 MNHEY and CDR2 SVGAGI. V shed 0 bases and J shed 10 bases, with 10 bases lying between them. This CDR3 has 14 amino acids. The CDR3 DNA reads as TGTGCCAGCAGTTACTCATCCGGGACCTCACCCCTCCACTTT. Its translation is CASSYSSGTSPLHF.

This chain connects TRBV6-1 to TRBJ2-1, with D maybe TRBD1 (6 bases). CDR3 length: 15 amino acids. The germline V gene encodes CDR1 MNHNS and CDR2 SASEGT. Trimming stripped 7 bases from V and 5 bases from J, with 18 bases between. For the CDR3, the DNA is TGTGCCAGCACCGGCTGGCGCAGGGGTGACAATGAGCAGTTCTTC. Translated: CASTGWRRGDNEQFF.

This clonotype was detected only a few times. The junction shows a germline mismatch at one end, possibly a read error. The chain employs TRBV7-8 and TRBJ2-1, with D hard to call. Germline CDR1 is SGHVS and CDR2 is FQNEAQ. The CDR3 contains 11 residues. CDR3 DNA sequence: TGTGCCGGCAGCCATTACAATGAGCAGTTCTTC. This gives the protein CAGSHYNEQFF.

This clonotype was observed at least ten times. V and J are TRBV12-3 or TRBV12-4 and TRBJ2-5; 10 nucleotides line up with TRBD2. The junction had 2 bases not matched to a gene; V was cut back by 0 bases and J by 1 base. This CDR3 contains 16 residues. The DNA of the CDR3 is TGTGCCAGCAGTTTAGCCCGGACTAGCGGCCAAGAGACCCAGTACTTC. Its protein is CASSLARTSGQETQYF.

The table lists this clonotype with a few counts. This sequence joins TRBV5-4 and TRBJ1-2, with 7 bases fitting TRBD1. The CDR3 has 16 amino acids. V lost 4 bases and J lost 4; bases outside the gene matches: 13. Germline V gene sequence: CDR1 SGHNT, CDR2 YYREEE (reference sequence). The CDR3 DNA is TGTGCCAGCAGCCGAGACCAAGACAGGGAGTTCTATGGCTACACCTTC. Encoded protein: CASSRDQDREFYGYTF.

V usage is TRBV28 and J usage is TRBJ2-1; 15 bases agree with TRBD2. Germline V CDR1 and CDR2: MDHEN, SYDVKM. V dropped 5 bases and J dropped 5; count of bases not matched to a gene: 1. This CDR3 contains 15 residues. In DNA form, the CDR3 reads TGTGCCAGCAGTGGACTAGCGGGGGGGAACAATGAGCAGTTCTTC. Translation gives CASSGLAGGNNEQFF.

This clonotype was observed many times. The chain has TRBV12-3 or TRBV12-4 and TRBJ1-2; D gene ambiguous. V lost 3 bases and J 0 bases, leaving 11 bases between the germline ends. CDR3 length: 15 residues. The CDR3 region has the DNA TGTGCCAGCAGTTTGGAAGACGGTTCTAACTATGGCTACACCTTC. Its translation is CASSLEDGSNYGYTF.